This TCR beta chain was documented in a study of brain T cells in children with intractable seizures. Libraries were prepared by immunoSEQ multiplex PCR; TCRdb keeps only in-frame clonotypes and omits some of them. Found here are hundreds of thousands of clones, 85% to 95% of them singletons; the top ten hold 4.5% to 7%. The time point is: blood from clinic visit 5 months post-surgery; TSC patient then seizure free. At least one anti-epileptic drug was given before surgery. With regard to this clone: Its specificity is not known.

Whole-study results and caveats: Patients' HCMV serostatus was unknown; virus specificity rests on CDR3 similarity alone.

V gave up 4 bases and J gave up 2 bases; unmatched junction bases: 7. This CDR3 is 15 amino acids long. Germline V gene lookup returns CDR1 LNHDA and CDR2 SQIVND (reference sequence). The source material was peripheral blood, sampled more than 4 months after surgery. The origin of this receptor is a boy younger than two with tuberous sclerosis and intractable seizures. This rearrangement joins TRBV19 to TRBJ2-7, with 8 bases matching TRBD2. CDR3 loop: CASSTLLAVPYEQYF. The CDR3 DNA reads as TGTGCCAGTAGTACCCTACTAGCGGTTCCCTACGAGCAGTACTTC.